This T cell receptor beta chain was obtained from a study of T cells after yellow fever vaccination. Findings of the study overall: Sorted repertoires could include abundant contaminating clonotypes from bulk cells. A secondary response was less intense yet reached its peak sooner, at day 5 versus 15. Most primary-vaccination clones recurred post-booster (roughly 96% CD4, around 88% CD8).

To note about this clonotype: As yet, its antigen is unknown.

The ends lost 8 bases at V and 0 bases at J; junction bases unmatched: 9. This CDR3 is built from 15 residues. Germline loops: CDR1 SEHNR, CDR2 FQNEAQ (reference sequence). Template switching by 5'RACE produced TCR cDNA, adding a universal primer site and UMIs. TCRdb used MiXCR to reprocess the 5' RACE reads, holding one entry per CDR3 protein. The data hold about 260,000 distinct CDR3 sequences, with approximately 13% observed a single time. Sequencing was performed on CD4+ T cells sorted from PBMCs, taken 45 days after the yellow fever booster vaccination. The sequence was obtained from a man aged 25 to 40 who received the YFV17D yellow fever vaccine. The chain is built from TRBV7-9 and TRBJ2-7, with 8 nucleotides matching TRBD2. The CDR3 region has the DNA TGTGCCAGCGGCGAGCGGGAGCGGAGCTCCTACGAGCAGTACTTC. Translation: CASGERERSSYEQYF. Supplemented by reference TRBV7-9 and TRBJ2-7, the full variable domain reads DTGVSQNPRHKITKRGQNVTFRCDPISEHNRLYWYRQTLGQGPEFLTYFQNEAQLEKSRLLSDRFSAERPKGSFSTLEIQRTEQGDSAMYLCASGERERSSYEQYFGPGTRLTVT.